This T cell receptor beta chain derives from a study of blood T cell repertoires in COVID-19. As for the study in general: T cells, B-cell-depleted T cells, or PBMCs supplied cDNA or gDNA.

The Seattle site enrolled patients during active infection and followed them longitudinally. Looked up from germline, CDR1 is SGHRS and CDR2 is YFSETQ. V dropped 4 bases and J dropped 4; count of bases not matched to a gene: 7. This CDR3 has 15 residues. Original analysis: Reference gene primer amplification yielded estimated nucleated cell counts. Sequencing used immunoSEQ multiplex PCR; TCRdb keeps in-frame clones, though not all of them. That table supplies the V and J calls and clone size; D and trimming were determined from the DNA. The table lists 200,000 to 300,000 clones, 91% of them singletons.

V and J are TRBV5-1 and TRBJ1-1, with TRBD1 identical over 10 bases. The TCR was taken from a person aged 18 to 35 with COVID-19, enrolled during active disease. Input material: peripheral blood. This CDR3 is CASSIGTGVATEAFF. CDR3 nucleotide sequence: TGCGCCAGCAGCATAGGGACAGGGGTGGCCACTGAAGCTTTCTTT. The full variable domain, its missing parts supplied by reference TRBV5-1 and TRBJ1-1, is KAGVTQTPRYLIKTRGQQVTLSCSPISGHRSVSWYQQTPGQGLQFLFEYFSETQRNKGNFPGRFSGRQFSNSRSEMNVSTLELGDSALYLCASSIGTGVATEAFFGQGTRLTVV.